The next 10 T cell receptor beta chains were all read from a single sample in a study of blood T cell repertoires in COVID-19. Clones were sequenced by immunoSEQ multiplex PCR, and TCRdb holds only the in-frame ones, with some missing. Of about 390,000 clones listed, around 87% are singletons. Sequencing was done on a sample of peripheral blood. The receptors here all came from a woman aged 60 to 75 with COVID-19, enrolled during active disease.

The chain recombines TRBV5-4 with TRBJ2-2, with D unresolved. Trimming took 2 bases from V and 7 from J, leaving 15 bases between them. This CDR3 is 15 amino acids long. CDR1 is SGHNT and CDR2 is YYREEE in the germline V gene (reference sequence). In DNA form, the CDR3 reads TGTGCCAGCAGCTTAGCCCTTGAGCGTGGCGGGGAGCTGTTTTTT. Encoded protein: CASSLALERGGELFF.

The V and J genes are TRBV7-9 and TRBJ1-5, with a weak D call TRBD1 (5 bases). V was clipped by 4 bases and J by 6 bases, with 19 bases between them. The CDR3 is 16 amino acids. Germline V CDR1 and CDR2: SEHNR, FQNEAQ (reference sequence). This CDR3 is CASSSRQSNSGQPQHF. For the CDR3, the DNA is TGTGCCAGCAGCTCCCGACAGTCTAATTCGGGTCAGCCCCAGCATTTT. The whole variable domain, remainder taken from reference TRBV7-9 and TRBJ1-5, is DTGVSQNPRHKITKRGQNVTFRCDPISEHNRLYWYRQTLGQGPEFLTYFQNEAQLEKSRLLSDRFSAERPKGSFSTLEIQRTEQGDSAMYLCASSSRQSNSGQPQHFGDGTRLSIL.

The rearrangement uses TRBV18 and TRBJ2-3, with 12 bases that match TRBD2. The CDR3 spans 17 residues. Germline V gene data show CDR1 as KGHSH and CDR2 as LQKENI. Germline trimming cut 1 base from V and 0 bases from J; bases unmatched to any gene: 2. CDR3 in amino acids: CASSPQLAGGSTDTQYF. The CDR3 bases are TGTGCCAGCTCACCACAACTAGCGGGGGGCAGCACAGATACGCAGTATTTT.

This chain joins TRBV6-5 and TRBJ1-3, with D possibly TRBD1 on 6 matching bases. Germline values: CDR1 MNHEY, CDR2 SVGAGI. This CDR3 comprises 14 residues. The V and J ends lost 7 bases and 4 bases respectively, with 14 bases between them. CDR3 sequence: CASTPTGLGNTIYF. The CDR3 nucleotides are TGTGCCAGCACTCCTACAGGGTTGGGAAACACCATATATTTT.

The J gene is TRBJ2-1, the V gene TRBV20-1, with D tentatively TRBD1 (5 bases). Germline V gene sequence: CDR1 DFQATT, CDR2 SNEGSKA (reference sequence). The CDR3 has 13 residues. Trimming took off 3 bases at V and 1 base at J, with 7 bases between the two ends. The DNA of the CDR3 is TGCAGTGCTAGTAGGGGATCCTACAATGAGCAGTTCTTC. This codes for CSASRGSYNEQFF.

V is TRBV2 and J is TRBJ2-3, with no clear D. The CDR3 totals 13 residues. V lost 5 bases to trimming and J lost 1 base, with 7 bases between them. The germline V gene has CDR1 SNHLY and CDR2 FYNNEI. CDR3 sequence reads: CASSPVGTDTQYF. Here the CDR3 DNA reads TGTGCCAGCAGTCCTGTTGGCACAGATACGCAGTATTTT. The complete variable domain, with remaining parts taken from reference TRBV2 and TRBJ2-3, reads EPEVTQTPSHQVTQMGQEVILRCVPISNHLYFYWYRQILGQKVEFLVSFYNNEISEKSEIFDDQFSVERPDGSNFTLKIRSTKLEDSAMYFCASSPVGTDTQYFGPGTRLTVL.

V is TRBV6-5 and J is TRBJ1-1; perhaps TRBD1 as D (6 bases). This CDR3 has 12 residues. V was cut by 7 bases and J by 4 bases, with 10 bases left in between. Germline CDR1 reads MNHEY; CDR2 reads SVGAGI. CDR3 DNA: TGTGCCAGCAAAGGACAGTTCACTGAAGCTTTCTTT. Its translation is CASKGQFTEAFF.

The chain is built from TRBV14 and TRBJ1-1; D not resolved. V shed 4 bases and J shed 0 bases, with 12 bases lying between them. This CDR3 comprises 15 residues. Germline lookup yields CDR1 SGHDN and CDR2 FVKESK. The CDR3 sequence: CASSRRTGMNTEAFF. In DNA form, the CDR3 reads TGTGCCAGCAGCCGACGGACGGGAATGAACACTGAAGCTTTCTTT.

The CDR3 DNA sequence: TGTGCCAGCAGCTTAACGAACCAGGGTACTGAAGCTTTCTTT. It yields the protein CASSLTNQGTEAFF. V is TRBV7-3 and J is TRBJ1-1, with D perhaps TRBD1 (5 bases). This CDR3 is built from 14 residues. Deletions cut 0 bases from V and 5 bases from J, with 10 bases between. The germline V gene has CDR1 SGHTA and CDR2 FQGTGA.

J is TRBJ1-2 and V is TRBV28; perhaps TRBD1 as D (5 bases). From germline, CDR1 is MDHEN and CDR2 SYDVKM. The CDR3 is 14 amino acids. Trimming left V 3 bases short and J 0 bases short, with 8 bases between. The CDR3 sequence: CASSFGGTNYGYTF. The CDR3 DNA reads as TGTGCCAGCAGTTTCGGGGGAACTAACTATGGCTACACCTTC.